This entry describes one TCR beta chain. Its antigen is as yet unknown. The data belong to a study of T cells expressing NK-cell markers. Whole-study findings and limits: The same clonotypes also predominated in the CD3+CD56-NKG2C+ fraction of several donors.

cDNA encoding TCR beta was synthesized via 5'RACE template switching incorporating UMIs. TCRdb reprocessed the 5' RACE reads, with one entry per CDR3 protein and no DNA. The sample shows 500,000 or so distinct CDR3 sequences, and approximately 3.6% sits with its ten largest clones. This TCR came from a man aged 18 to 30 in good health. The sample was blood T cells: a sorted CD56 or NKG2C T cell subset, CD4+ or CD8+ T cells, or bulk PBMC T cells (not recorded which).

The CDR3 sequence: CASSPRQGPPYEQYF. The chain recombines TRBV18 with TRBJ2-7; TCRdb calls TRBD2, which cannot be checked without DNA. This CDR3 comprises 15 residues. CDR1 and CDR2 from the germline V gene are KGHSH and LQKENI. The full variable domain, rest sourced from reference TRBV18 and TRBJ2-7, is NAGVMQNPRHLVRRRGQEARLRCSPMKGHSHVYWYRQLPEEGLKFMVYLQKENIIDESGMPKERFSAEFPKEGPSILRIQQVVRGDSAAYFCASSPRQGPPYEQYFGPGTRLTVT.